What follows are 6 T cell receptor beta chains derived from one specimen sequenced in a study of blood T cell repertoires in COVID-19. Generated by immunoSEQ multiplex PCR, the TCRdb table keeps only in-frame clones and is missing some. The table records a few hundred thousand clones, roughly 81% of them present only once. Sequenced: PBMCs or T cells enriched from blood (not recorded which). These receptors were collected from a woman aged 45-60 years who had been exposed to COVID-19.

CDR3 coding DNA: TGTGCCAGTAGTGGGGCCTGGACAGGGAATTTCGAAGCTTTCTTT. Translated, it gives CASSGAWTGNFEAFF. The J gene is TRBJ1-1, the V gene TRBV19; the match to TRBD1 covers 8 bases. CDR1 is LNHDA and CDR2 is SQIVND in the germline V gene (reference sequence). The trim removed 5 bases at V and 8 bases at J, leaving 13 bases unmatched. This CDR3 has 15 residues.

This clone showed up just once. The chain is built from TRBV4-2 and TRBJ2-3; 10 positions match TRBD2. The CDR3 consists of 14 residues. V trimming: 5 bases; J trimming: 6 bases; junction bases outside the gene matches: 5. Germline CDR1 is LGHNA and CDR2 is YNFKEQ. The CDR3, as DNA: TGTGCCAGCAGCGCTAGCGGGGGCCGGGATACGCAGTATTTT. It specifies CASSASGGRDTQYF.

The chain uses TRBV6-6 and TRBJ2-1; no firm D call. V lost 2 bases, J lost 9 bases, and 11 bases lay in between. This CDR3 is built from 13 residues. Germline values: CDR1 MNHNY, CDR2 SVGAGI (reference sequence). The chain's CDR3 is CASSYRRSTEQFF. The CDR3 DNA reads TGTGCCAGCAGTTACCGCAGGTCGACTGAGCAGTTCTTC.

V gene TRBV6-5 combines with J gene TRBJ1-2; TRBD1 matches 7 bases. The CDR3 is 14 residues long. The germline gives CDR1 MNHEY, CDR2 SVGAGI. The J segment lost 4 bases and the V segment lost 6 bases, leaving 8 bases of the junction unmatched. The CDR3 DNA is TGTGCCAGCAGGCCCGGGACAGTTAGCTATGGCTACACCTTC. This translates into CASRPGTVSYGYTF.

The gene calls are TRBV27 and TRBJ1-3; a possible D gene is TRBD1 (6 bases). Trimming pared 6 bases from V and 3 bases from J, leaving 15 bases between. CDR3 length equals 15 residues. Per the germline V gene, CDR1 is MNHEY and CDR2 is SMNVEV (reference sequence). CDR3 protein: CASSPFTGIGNTIYF. In nucleotides, the CDR3 is TGTGCCAGCAGCCCATTTACAGGGATTGGAAACACCATATATTTT.

V and J are TRBV15 and TRBJ2-1; 9 bases agree with TRBD1. The trim removed 4 bases at V and 4 bases at J, leaving 11 bases unmatched. Germline V gene data show CDR1 as LNHNV and CDR2 as YYDKDF (reference sequence). The CDR3 sequence is 17 residues long. In DNA form, the CDR3 reads TGTGCCACCAGCACCGACAGGGGGAGAGGCCCATACAATGAGCAGTTCTTC. This sequence encodes CATSTDRGRGPYNEQFF.